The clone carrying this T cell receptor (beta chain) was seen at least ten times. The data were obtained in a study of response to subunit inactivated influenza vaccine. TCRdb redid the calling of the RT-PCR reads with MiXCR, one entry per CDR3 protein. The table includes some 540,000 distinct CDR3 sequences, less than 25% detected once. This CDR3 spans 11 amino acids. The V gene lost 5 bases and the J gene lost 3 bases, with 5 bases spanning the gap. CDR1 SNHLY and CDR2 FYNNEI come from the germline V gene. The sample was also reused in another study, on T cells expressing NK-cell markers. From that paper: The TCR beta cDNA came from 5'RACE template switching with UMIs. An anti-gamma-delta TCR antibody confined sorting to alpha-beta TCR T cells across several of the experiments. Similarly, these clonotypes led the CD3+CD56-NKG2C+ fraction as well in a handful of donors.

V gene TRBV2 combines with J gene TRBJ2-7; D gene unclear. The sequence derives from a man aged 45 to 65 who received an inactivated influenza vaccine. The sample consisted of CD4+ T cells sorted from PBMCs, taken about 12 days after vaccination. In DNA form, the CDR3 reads TGTGCCAGCAGTAACCTCTACGAGCAGTACTTC. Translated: CASSNLYEQYF. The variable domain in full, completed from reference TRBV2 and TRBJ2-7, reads EPEVTQTPSHQVTQMGQEVILRCVPISNHLYFYWYRQILGQKVEFLVSFYNNEISEKSEIFDDQFSVERPDGSNFTLKIRSTKLEDSAMYFCASSNLYEQYFGPGTRLTVT.